This T cell receptor (beta chain) was identified during a study of vaccination effects on CD4 cells after COVID-19. Study results and limitations: Early post-infection timepoints were missing from the study, which also had few convalescent patients.

Antigen-specific CD4+ T cell clonotypes were called by their expansion after viral peptide-pool culture in ViraFEST. Isolation of CD4+ T cells took place after around 10 days of culture. All participants had two doses of either the BNT162b2 or mRNA-1273 vaccine. Negative nucleocapsid antibody tests before and after vaccination confirmed no previous SARS-CoV-2 infection. Per germline, CDR1 GTSNPN and CDR2 SVGIG (reference sequence). The CDR3 is made up of 15 amino acids. Trimming removed 0 bases from V and 1 base from J, with 11 bases in between. Profiled with immunoSEQ multiplex PCR; TCRdb holds only in-frame clones, not every one. The sample includes around 60,000 clones, more than 70% seen only once; the top ten take 1.2%. The table lists this clone with a count of one. Its specificity is unknown.

The rearrangement uses TRBV30 and TRBJ2-3, with a tentative D call TRBD1 (5 bases). The sequence was collected from a human donor who received a COVID-19 vaccine. Sequenced material: CD4+ T cells from PBMCs cultured with HCoV-229E spike peptides, taken after COVID-19 vaccination. CDR3 protein: CAWSVRGLGTDTQYF. The CDR3 DNA reads TGTGCCTGGAGTGTAAGGGGTTTGGGCACAGATACGCAGTATTTT.